The 22 T cell receptor beta chains listed next were all sequenced from one sample in a study of CD8 T cells in ankylosing spondylitis. Study-wide results and caveats: Typical of ankylosing spondylitis blood, it appeared, was a TCR beta motif of seven to nine highly homologous variants.

TCRdb ran MiXCR on the 5' RACE reads and lists one entry per CDR3 protein. The sample contains around 540,000 distinct CDR3 sequences, roughly 13% of which appear only once. These receptors' targets are unknown. Sequencing was done on a sample of blood, either unsorted or a sorted T cell fraction (not recorded which). The source of these receptors is a male donor with ankylosing spondylitis.

V is TRBV5-1 and J is TRBJ1-1; no reliable D call. This CDR3 region has 15 residues. CDR1 SGHRS and CDR2 YFSETQ come from the germline V gene. Deletions cut 0 bases from V and 1 base from J, with 10 bases between. This chain's CDR3 is CASSLDSRANTEAFF. The CDR3 coding sequence is TGCGCCAGCAGCTTGGACTCCCGGGCGAACACTGAAGCTTTCTTT.

The chain joins TRBV7-2 to TRBJ2-3, with D perhaps TRBD1 (6 bases). V was trimmed by 2 bases and J by 1 base, leaving 13 bases between them. CDR3 size: 16 residues. Germline V gene sequence: CDR1 SGHTA, CDR2 FQGNSA. CDR3 DNA sequence: TGTGCCAGCAGCTTATTAGGGGGACACCGCACAGATACGCAGTATTTT. Encoded protein: CASSLLGGHRTDTQYF.

In its sample, this clonotype was seen a few times. V gene TRBV12-3 or TRBV12-4 combines with J gene TRBJ1-1; no reliable D call. With 3 bases removed from V and 5 bases from J, the gap between germline ends came to 13 bases. The CDR3 runs to 14 residues. As DNA, the CDR3 is TGTGCCAGCAGTTTGGACCCGACGCGGACTGAAGCTTTCTTT. Translated: CASSLDPTRTEAFF.

This clonotype has more than one count but fewer than ten. The chain joins TRBV6-8 to TRBJ2-1, with TRBD2 matching 8 bases. This CDR3 contains 14 residues. Per germline, CDR1 MNHGY and CDR2 SAAAGT. With V trimmed by 5 bases and J by 5 bases, 5 bases remained unmatched. This CDR3 is CASSRLAQHNEQFF. CDR3 in DNA: TGTGCCAGCAGTAGACTAGCGCAGCACAATGAGCAGTTCTTC.

This clonotype showed up just a few times. The chain is built from TRBV19 and TRBJ1-4; TRBD1 matches 8 bases. Germline values: CDR1 LNHDA, CDR2 SQIVND (reference sequence). Unmatched junction bases numbered 9, after V lost 7 bases and J lost 8 bases. This CDR3 comprises 14 residues. CDR3 protein: CASNDRQGYEKLFF. The CDR3, as DNA: TGTGCCAGTAACGATCGACAGGGGTACGAAAAACTGTTTTTT.

V is TRBV21-1 and J is TRBJ2-7. TRBV21-1 constitutes a pseudogene. The CDR3 is 12 amino acids. CDR3 protein: CASSKDPRSSVV. In nucleotides, the CDR3 is TGTGCCAGCAGCAAAGATCCCAGATCGTCGGTCGTC.

This clonotype has more than one count but fewer than ten. The V gene is TRBV5-6, the J gene TRBJ2-1; D remains ambiguous. The CDR3 has 15 amino acids. Deletions cut 3 bases from V and 5 bases from J, with 15 bases between. Per germline, CDR1 SGHDT and CDR2 YYEEEE. CDR3 coding DNA: TGTGCCAGCAGCTCCCTTACTGCCCTCGACAATGAGCAGTTCTTC. It encodes CASSSLTALDNEQFF.

The chain employs TRBV18 and TRBJ1-2, with 11 positions matching TRBD1. Losses at the gene ends were 2 bases for V and 6 bases for J; bases not matched to a gene: 2. CDR1 is KGHSH and CDR2 is LQKENI in the germline V gene. This CDR3 contains 14 residues. The CDR3 sequence: CASSPRTGGDGYTF. The CDR3 DNA sequence: TGTGCCAGCTCACCAAGGACAGGGGGCGATGGCTACACCTTC.

The chain carries TRBV7-9 and TRBJ2-7, with D possibly matching TRBD1 (5 bases). Germline CDR1 SEHNR, CDR2 FQNEAQ (reference sequence). V lost 5 bases and J 4 bases, leaving 9 bases between the germline ends. The CDR3 loop spans 12 amino acids. CDR3 DNA sequence: TGTGCCAGCAGCGTAACAGGTTACGAGCAGTACTTC. Residues: CASSVTGYEQYF.

This chain connects TRBV2 to TRBJ2-3, with D perhaps TRBD2 (5 bases). This CDR3 comprises 14 residues. Trimming left V 4 bases short and J 1 base short, with 9 bases between. Germline V CDR1 and CDR2: SNHLY, FYNNEI. The CDR3 sequence is CASSGLSGTDTQYF. The CDR3 DNA is TGTGCCAGCAGTGGACTTAGCGGCACAGATACGCAGTATTTT.

This chain uses TRBV7-9 with TRBJ2-5; D not certain. The germline V gene encodes CDR1 SEHNR and CDR2 FQNEAQ (reference sequence). The CDR3 runs to 15 residues. The V gene lost 4 bases and the J gene lost 2 bases, with 14 bases spanning the gap. The CDR3 DNA is TGTGCCAGCAGCTCCCCTGTTTTTGGACAAGAGACCCAGTACTTC. Encoded protein: CASSSPVFGQETQYF.

This clonotype has more than one count but fewer than ten. V is TRBV5-4 and J is TRBJ1-6; no reliable D call. V gave up 0 bases and J gave up 9 bases, with 10 bases separating them. The CDR3 is 14 amino acids. Per the germline V gene, CDR1 is SGHNT and CDR2 is YYREEE (reference sequence). Here the CDR3 reads CASSLEGHGSPLHF. CDR3 nucleotide sequence: TGTGCCAGCAGCTTGGAAGGCCATGGTTCACCCCTCCACTTT. The full variable domain, rest sourced from reference TRBV5-4 and TRBJ1-6, is ETGVTQSPTHLIKTRGQQVTLRCSSQSGHNTVSWYQQALGQGPQFIFQYYREEENGRGNFPPRFSGLQFPNYSSELNVNALELDDSALYLCASSLEGHGSPLHFGNGTRLTVT.

The rearrangement uses TRBV11-3 and TRBJ2-3; D remains unclear. The CDR3 has 12 residues. V was trimmed by 7 bases and J by 4 bases, leaving 9 bases between them. Germline V gene data show CDR1 as SGHNT and CDR2 as YENEEA. CDR3: CASTLAADTQYF. CDR3 DNA: TGTGCCAGCACCCTGGCAGCAGATACGCAGTATTTT.

This clonotype was counted at least ten times. The CDR3 region is CAITPGQGAYEQYF. CDR3 coding DNA: TGTGCCATCACCCCGGGACAGGGGGCCTACGAGCAGTACTTC. This chain joins TRBV10-3 and TRBJ2-7; 11 nucleotides match TRBD1. V shed 7 bases, J shed 2 bases, and the junction held 4 bases outside the gene matches. The germline V gene has CDR1 ENHRY and CDR2 SYGVKD. The CDR3 has 14 residues.

V usage is TRBV7-2 and J usage is TRBJ2-2; 11 nucleotides match TRBD1. Germline CDR1 SGHTA, CDR2 FQGNSA. Trimming cost V 5 bases and J 7 bases; bases outside gene matches: 3. The CDR3 is 14 residues long. The CDR3 coding sequence is TGTGCCAGCAGCGGGACAGGGGGTATCGGGGAGCTGTTTTTT. Encoded protein: CASSGTGGIGELFF.

Only a few counts were recorded for this clonotype. V and J are TRBV7-2 and TRBJ2-5; D not resolved. The CDR3 length is 15 residues. The germline gives CDR1 SGHTA, CDR2 FQGNSA. V lost 2 bases and J 5 bases, leaving 15 bases between the germline ends. CDR3 protein: CASSLLPGLSETQYF. The CDR3 DNA reads as TGTGCCAGCAGCTTACTCCCTGGGTTATCGGAGACCCAGTACTTC.

The table lists this clonotype with a few counts. V usage is TRBV7-2 and J usage is TRBJ2-3, with 9 nucleotides matching TRBD1. Germline trimming cut 3 bases from V and 4 bases from J; bases unmatched to any gene: 5. The length of the CDR3 is 15 residues. Germline loops: CDR1 SGHTA, CDR2 FQGNSA. The CDR3 reads CASSFDRGSADTQYF. CDR3 DNA sequence: TGTGCCAGCAGCTTCGACAGGGGGTCAGCAGATACGCAGTATTTT.

A few counts support this clonotype. The J gene is TRBJ2-7, the V gene TRBV15; 9 nucleotides align to TRBD1. V was clipped by 5 bases and J by 6 bases; unmatched bases: 8. The CDR3 is 14 amino acids. Germline V gene lookup returns CDR1 LNHNV and CDR2 YYDKDF (reference sequence). The CDR3 spells CATSGTGLQGEQYF. In DNA form, the CDR3 reads TGTGCCACCAGCGGGACAGGGCTTCAAGGCGAGCAGTACTTC.

This clonotype turned up a few times. V and J are TRBV15 and TRBJ2-1, with 9 nucleotides matching TRBD2. Germline V gene lookup returns CDR1 LNHNV and CDR2 YYDKDF (reference sequence). The CDR3 loop spans 15 amino acids. Germline trimming cut 1 base from V and 8 bases from J; bases unmatched to any gene: 6. The CDR3 loop is CATSRVGLAVDEQFF. DNA for the CDR3: TGTGCCACCAGCAGAGTGGGACTAGCAGTCGATGAGCAGTTCTTC.

The count of this clonotype is one. This sequence joins TRBV19 and TRBJ2-1; 12 bases line up with TRBD2. J lost 9 bases, V lost 5 bases, and 11 bases had no gene match. The germline V gene has CDR1 LNHDA and CDR2 SQIVND (reference sequence). The CDR3 spans 16 residues. CDR3 DNA: TGTGCCAGTAGTCCAGGACTAGCGGGATATTGGGTTGAGCAGTTCTTC. This codes for CASSPGLAGYWVEQFF.

The chain employs TRBV11-1 and TRBJ2-5; D is unclear. Trimming removed 1 base from V and 13 bases from J, with 10 bases in between. The CDR3 is 11 amino acids. Germline V gene sequence: CDR1 SGHAT, CDR2 FQDESV (reference sequence). Here the CDR3 reads CASSLGDALYF. Written as DNA, the CDR3 is TGTGCCAGCAGCTTAGGAGACGCCCTGTACTTC.

This clonotype has a count of ten or more. The chain couples TRBV7-9 to TRBJ2-1; 10 bases agree with TRBD1. After removal of 5 bases from V and 6 bases from J, the junction contained 10 bases not matched to a gene. CDR1 SEHNR and CDR2 FQNEAQ come from the germline V gene (reference sequence). This CDR3 has 16 amino acids. The CDR3: CASSLTGTGVGNEQFF. The CDR3 DNA follows: TGTGCCAGCAGCCTAACCGGGACAGGGGTAGGCAATGAGCAGTTCTTC.